Presented here are 14 T cell receptor beta chains from one specimen sequenced in a study of monozygotic twins with inflammatory bowel disease. Reanalyzing the 5' RACE reads, TCRdb keeps one entry per CDR3 protein, without DNA. This table lists approximately 210,000 distinct CDR3 sequences. The specimen sequenced was blood. Receptor source: a human donor with ulcerative colitis or Crohn's disease, or a healthy co-twin of an affected twin (not recorded which).

The CDR3 sequence is CSARRDRASEAFF. V gene TRBV20-1 combines with J gene TRBJ1-1; checking the TCRdb D call of TRBD1 is not possible without DNA. The CDR3 contains 13 residues. Germline V lookup: CDR1 DFQATT, CDR2 SNEGSKA (reference sequence).

The rearrangement links TRBV5-1 to TRBJ2-2; lacking DNA, the TRBD2 call made by TCRdb goes unchecked. The CDR3 extends over 15 amino acids. Germline V gene sequence: CDR1 SGHRS, CDR2 YFSETQ. The CDR3: CASSFGGSYTGELFF.

This chain links TRBV28 with TRBJ2-1; the D call of TRBD1 rests on TCRdb alone, since no DNA is present to check it. Germline CDR1 MDHEN, CDR2 SYDVKM. The CDR3 loop spans 15 amino acids. CDR3 sequence reads: CASSLGTRFGDEQFF.

The V and J genes are TRBV7-2 and TRBJ2-7. This CDR3 has 13 residues. The V gene's germline CDR1 is SGHTA and CDR2 FQGNSA. CDR3: CASSLALSGEQYF. The full variable domain, in which reference TRBV7-2 and TRBJ2-7 provide the parts outside the CDR3, is GAGVSQSPSNKVTEKGKDVELRCDPISGHTALYWYRQSLGQGLEFLIYFQGNSAPDKSGLPSDRFSAERTGGSVSTLTIQRTQQEDSAVYLCASSLALSGEQYFGPGTRLTVT.

CDR3 protein: CASSLLLAGVPLTETQYF. This rearrangement joins TRBV12-3 or TRBV12-4 to TRBJ2-5; TCRdb lists TRBD2, though no DNA is available to test this call. The CDR3 totals 18 residues.

V usage is TRBV7-2 and J usage is TRBJ1-1; TCRdb picks TRBD1, but there is no DNA to check that call. The CDR3 length is 15 residues. CDR1 and CDR2 from the germline V gene are SGHTA and FQGNSA. The CDR3 sequence is CASSFFPALNTEAFF.

This sequence joins TRBV7-2 and TRBJ2-4; without DNA, the TCRdb call of TRBD1 cannot be checked. Germline CDR1 SGHTA, CDR2 FQGNSA. The CDR3 covers 14 residues. Here the CDR3 reads CASSSGHLKNIQYF.

The genes are TRBV25-1 and TRBJ1-1; TCRdb's D gene call, TRBD1, goes unchecked for lack of DNA. CDR1 and CDR2 from the germline V gene are MGHDK and SYGVNS. This CDR3 is built from 15 residues. The CDR3 loop reads CASGTGGGWGTEAFF.

The V gene is TRBV6-6, the J gene TRBJ1-1; TCRdb proposes TRBD1, but this gene call is untestable without DNA. Per germline, CDR1 MNHNY and CDR2 SVGAGI (reference sequence). CDR3 size: 14 residues. CDR3 amino acids: CASSYFGGGTEAFF.

V gene TRBV3-1 combines with J gene TRBJ2-3; TCRdb selects TRBD2, and the lack of DNA leaves this call unchecked. The CDR3 runs 16 residues. The germline CDR1 and CDR2 sequences are LGHDT and YNNKEL (reference sequence). CDR3 residues: CASSQAGTSLSDTQYF.

The chain carries TRBV4-1 and TRBJ2-3; TCRdb's D gene call, TRBD1, goes unchecked for lack of DNA. The germline V gene encodes CDR1 MGHRA and CDR2 YSYEKL. This CDR3 is built from 17 residues. The CDR3 sequence is CASSQEKGVITTDTQYF.

The gene calls are TRBV15 and TRBJ2-7; lacking DNA, the TRBD1 call made by TCRdb goes unchecked. The CDR3 consists of 16 residues. Per germline, CDR1 LNHNV and CDR2 YYDKDF (reference sequence). The CDR3 loop reads CATSRDLGQGYYEQYF.

The V call is TRBV5-6, the J call TRBJ1-1; the D call from TCRdb, TRBD1, cannot be confirmed without DNA. CDR3 length equals 18 residues. Germline-derived CDR1 and CDR2 are SGHDT and YYEEEE. The CDR3 sequence is CASRHLIGGAKGNTEAFF.

V usage is TRBV27 and J usage is TRBJ1-5; the D call of TRBD1 rests on TCRdb alone, since no DNA is present to check it. Germline V gene sequence: CDR1 MNHEY, CDR2 SMNVEV (reference sequence). This CDR3 contains 15 residues. CDR3 region: CASSGQGYGNQPQHF.